These T cell receptor beta chains were read from a single sample in a study of blood T cell repertoires in COVID-19. Clones were read by immunoSEQ multiplex PCR, and TCRdb kept only the in-frame ones, dropping some. In the table there are around 47,000 clones, about four fifths of which are singletons. The sequencing input was peripheral blood. These receptors were collected from a woman aged 80 or over with COVID-19, enrolled during active disease. Both conserved end residues are part of each CDR3. Fields, in order: CDR3 length, J gene, V gene, CDR3 protein.

15	TRBJ2-2	TRBV3-1/TRBV3-2	CASSQGLATTGELFF
16	TRBJ1-6	TRBV6-6	CASSYFAVSYNSPLHF
16	TRBJ1-5	TRBV28	CASTYRGTKSNQPQHF
14	TRBJ1-1	TRBV19	CASSIDRGHTEAFF
15	TRBJ1-1	TRBV3-1/TRBV3-2	CASSRSEGAGTEAFF
15	TRBJ2-1	TRBV6-2/TRBV6-3	CASSRLAGDRNEQFF
15	TRBJ2-7	TRBV19	CASSIDYRGNYEQYF
12	TRBJ2-1	TRBV30	CAWSVGRPLQFF
16	TRBJ2-7	TRBV27	CASSLGQGLRSYEQYF
15	TRBJ2-2	TRBV6-5	CASSYSQGYTGELFF
14	TRBJ2-1	TRBV19	CASSFEGSYNEQFF
13	TRBJ1-5	TRBV2	CASSAGWNQPQHF
16	TRBJ1-1	TRBV18	CASSPDRVRLNTEAFF
14	TRBJ2-5	TRBV7-3	CASSSTGTQETQYF
15	TRBJ1-4	TRBV6-5	CASSYSQGALQKLFF
14	TRBJ1-4	TRBV18	CASRPGVTNEKLFF
16	TRBJ1-4	TRBV5-4	CASSAGTHTTNEKLFF
17	TRBJ2-5	TRBV7-2	CASSLRRWERTQETQYF
16	TRBJ1-2	TRBV7-8	CASSLLILAGDDGYTF
14	TRBJ2-3	TRBV30	CALAGSHYTDTQYF
22	TRBJ1-5	TRBV9	CASTYGGFSDRVEGDGNQPQHF
16	TRBJ2-1	TRBV4-1	CASSQGTSGSFDEQFF
16	TRBJ1-3	TRBV7-8	CASSLQQGASGNTIYF
15	TRBJ1-2	TRBV2	CASRKRQGAPEGYTF
13	TRBJ1-5	TRBV15	CATSRDRARPQHF
13	TRBJ2-7	TRBV30	CAWSVQEIYEQYF
13	TRBJ1-1	TRBV18	CASSRAGLTEAFF
15	TRBJ2-2	TRBV6-1	CASSLRGPITGELFF
15	TRBJ2-5	TRBV3-1/TRBV3-2	CASSRDRVGQETQYF
16	TRBJ2-1	TRBV24-1	CATSDSRGGSYNEQFF
13	TRBJ2-7	TRBV6-4	CASSYEQGYEQYF
14	TRBJ2-3	TRBV5-6	CASSAPDREDTQYF
14	TRBJ2-1	TRBV19	CASSIGQAYNEQFF
14	TRBJ2-1	TRBV11-2	CASEAGGSYNEQFF
12	TRBJ2-3	TRBV12-3/TRBV12-4	CASSFGTDTQYF
15	TRBJ2-7	TRBV6-5	CASSYGPSGTGEQYF
15	TRBJ1-5	TRBV19	CASSNQGTGDQPQHF
15	TRBJ2-3	TRBV7-3	CASSRTGTVTDTQYF
16	TRBJ2-1	TRBV27	CASRVAGRSSYNEQFF
15	TRBJ1-1	TRBV7-9	CASSPSVGGGTEAFF
16	TRBJ2-2	TRBV28	CASRSGSGVVTGELFF
15	TRBJ2-1	TRBV27	CASSPSPRSYNEQFF
15	TRBJ2-4	TRBV7-8	CASSLAEMAKNIQYF
15	TRBJ2-4	TRBV19	CASRPRGVAKNIQYF
14	TRBJ2-3	TRBV7-9	CASSPQGATDTQYF